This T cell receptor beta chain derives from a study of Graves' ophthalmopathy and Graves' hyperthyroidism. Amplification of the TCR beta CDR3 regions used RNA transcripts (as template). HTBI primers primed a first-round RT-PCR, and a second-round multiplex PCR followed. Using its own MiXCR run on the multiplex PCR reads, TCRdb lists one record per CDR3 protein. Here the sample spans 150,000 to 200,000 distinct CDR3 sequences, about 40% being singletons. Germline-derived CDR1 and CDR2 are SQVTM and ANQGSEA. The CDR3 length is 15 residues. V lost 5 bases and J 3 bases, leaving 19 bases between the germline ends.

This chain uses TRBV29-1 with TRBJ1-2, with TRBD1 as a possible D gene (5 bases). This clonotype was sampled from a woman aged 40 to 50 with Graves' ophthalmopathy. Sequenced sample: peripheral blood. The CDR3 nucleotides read TGCAGCGTTCCAGAAGGGGTTTTTCGAGACTATGGCTACACCTTC. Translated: CSVPEGVFRDYGYTF.